This TCR beta chain was found in a study of OX40 agonist ivuxolimab in advanced cancers. In the study overall: Having had anti-PD-1, anti-PD-L1 or anti-CTLA-4 therapy before was allowed, and approximately 40% had some.

The V gene lost 4 bases and the J gene lost 3 bases, with 10 bases spanning the gap. This CDR3 has 13 amino acids. CDR1 is MDHEN and CDR2 is SYDVKM in the germline V gene. Only in-frame clones appear in the TCRdb table, and some are missing; sequencing was by immunoSEQ multiplex PCR. The sample yields about 71,000 clones, about 91% seen once. The TCR sequence derives from an adult with an advanced solid tumor such as melanoma, head and neck, liver or kidney cancer. Here the sequenced sample was CD4+ or CD8+ T cells sorted from blood, taken in a trial of the OX40 agonist ivuxolimab. This chain connects TRBV28 to TRBJ2-7; perhaps TRBD2 as D (5 bases). In DNA form, the CDR3 reads TGTGCCAGCAGTTCCAGCGGCGACTACGAGCAGTACTTC. It yields the protein CASSSSGDYEQYF. The full variable domain, completed using reference TRBV28 and TRBJ2-7, is DVKVTQSSRYLVKRTGEKVFLECVQDMDHENMFWYRQDPGLGLRLIYFSYDVKMKEKGDIPEGYSVSREKKERFSLILESASTNQTSMYLCASSSSGDYEQYFGPGTRLTVT.